Listed below are T cell receptor beta chains from one sample, sequenced in a study of cytomegalovirus exposure and HLA in healthy donors. Measured with immunoSEQ multiplex PCR; TCRdb has only the in-frame clones, and not every one. The sample table includes 100,000 to 150,000 clones. Sequenced sample: PBMCs. These receptors all stem from a man aged 40-50 years in good health and CMV-seronegative. Each CDR3 is given with its conserved first and last residue.

TRBV28 CASSKRWEQYF
TRBV5-1 CASSLGQPPSGNTIYF
TRBV10-3 CAIRRTADVNTGELFF
TRBV27 CASSKGTGNTGELFF
TRBV6-1 CASSERRRGPEAFF
TRBV5-6 CASSAGRSADTQYF
TRBV4-2 CASSKKQGADNYGYTF
TRBV10-3 CAISVGTAPGANVLTF
TRBV27 CASSRDRVSNQPQHF
TRBV5-5 CASSLLGNQPQHF
TRBV19 CASSPWTGMSNQPQHF
TRBV5-6 CASSGSLKGGEQFF
TRBV7-9 CASSLDKSSGNTIYF
TRBV29-1 CSVEDRAGGGTEAFF
TRBV7-2 CASTQLGRTADTQYF
TRBV28 CASTEGGSSGNTIYF
TRBV6-1 CASSEARVAGYNEQFF
TRBV2 CASSAQGLSTEAFF
TRBV5-6 CASSLVGTYEQYF
TRBV5-6 CASSFPGNTEAFF
TRBV10-3 CAIRQGGYGYTF
TRBV7-9 CASSPTGNLNTEAFF
TRBV30 CAWSVGTGKYF
TRBV7-3 CASSLGAGTIYEQYF
TRBV7-2 CASSLSGVNTGELFF
TRBV2 CASSGSTQETQYF
TRBV5-1 CASSSEGDRGLAETQYF
TRBV2 CASSGPFADTQYF
TRBV7-8 CASSLWVVPEGHETQYF
TRBV9 CASSVGGFGSTGELFF
TRBV7-2 CASSLGNREFHEQFF
TRBV14 CASSQVIASGPGANVLTF
TRBV5-4 CASRGSGKGTDTQYF
TRBV29-1 CSIAATAYEQYF
TRBV28 CASIAGGRYNEQFF
TRBV6-6 CASSLTGPSTADTQYF
TRBV4-1 CASSRQNSYEQYF
TRBV30 CAWSDFRGTGQEVWYGYTF
TRBV7-3 CASSLRDRGETTF